This T cell receptor (beta chain) comes out of a study of graft-versus-host responses after intestinal transplantation. Study-wide background: Each transplant was multivisceral, liver-intestinal, or isolated intestinal. Once they had received anti-thymocyte globulin induction, all recipients took tacrolimus and steroids for 2 to 4 years. Broader study findings: When patients had graft-donor T cell macrochimerism, their allografts held high graft-versus-host to host-versus-graft clonal ratios. The recipient marrow held GvH clones, and some of them showed up first in ileum or blood.

Concerning this clone itself: Its cognate antigen is unknown.

CDR1 and CDR2 (germline): SQVTM, ANQGSEA. CDR3 length: 14 amino acids. V dropped 5 bases and J dropped 0 bases, with 12 bases sitting between them. Here immunoSEQ multiplex PCR was the method, and the copy in TCRdb shows in-frame clones only, minus some. The sample yields tens of thousands of clones, around 93% seen once. The sequence came from a human patient who received an intestinal transplant, so some T cells may come from the graft donor. This chain links TRBV29-1 with TRBJ2-3; no clear D gene. The specimen was PBMCs, collected about 800 days after a first intestinal transplant, on the day of a second. CDR3: CSVLGGLSTDTQYF. DNA of the CDR3: TGCAGCGTTCTGGGCGGCCTTAGCACAGATACGCAGTATTTT.